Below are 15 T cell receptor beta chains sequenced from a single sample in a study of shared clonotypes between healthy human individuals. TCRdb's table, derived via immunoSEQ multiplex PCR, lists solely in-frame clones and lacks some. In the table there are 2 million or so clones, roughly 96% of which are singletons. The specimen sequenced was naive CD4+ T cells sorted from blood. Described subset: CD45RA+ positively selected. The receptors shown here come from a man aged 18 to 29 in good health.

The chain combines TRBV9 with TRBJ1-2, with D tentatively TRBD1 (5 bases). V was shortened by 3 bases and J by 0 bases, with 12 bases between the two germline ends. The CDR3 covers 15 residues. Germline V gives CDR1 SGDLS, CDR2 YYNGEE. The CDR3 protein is CASSANGHANYGYTF. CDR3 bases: TGTGCCAGCAGCGCGAACGGACATGCTAACTATGGCTACACCTTC.

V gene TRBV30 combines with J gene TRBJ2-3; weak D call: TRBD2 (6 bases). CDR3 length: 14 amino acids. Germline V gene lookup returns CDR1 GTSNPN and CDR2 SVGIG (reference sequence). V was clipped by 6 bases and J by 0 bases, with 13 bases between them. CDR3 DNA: TGTGCCTGCCTTAAGACTAGTAGCACAGATACGCAGTATTTT. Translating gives CACLKTSSTDTQYF.

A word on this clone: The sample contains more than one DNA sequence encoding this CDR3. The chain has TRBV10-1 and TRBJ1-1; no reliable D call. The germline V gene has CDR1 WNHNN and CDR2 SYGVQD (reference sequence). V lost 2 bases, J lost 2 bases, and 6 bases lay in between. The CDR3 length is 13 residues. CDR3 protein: CASSEEVNTEAFF. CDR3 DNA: TGCGCCAGCAGTGAGGAGGTAAACACTGAAGCTTTCTTT.

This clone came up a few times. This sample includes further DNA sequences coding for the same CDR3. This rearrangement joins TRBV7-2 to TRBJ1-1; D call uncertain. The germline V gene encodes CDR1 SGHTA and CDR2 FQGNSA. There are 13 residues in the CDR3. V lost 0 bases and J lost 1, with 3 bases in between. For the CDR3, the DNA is TGTGCCAGCAGCTTAGCAGGGAACACTGAAGCTTTCTTT. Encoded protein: CASSLAGNTEAFF.

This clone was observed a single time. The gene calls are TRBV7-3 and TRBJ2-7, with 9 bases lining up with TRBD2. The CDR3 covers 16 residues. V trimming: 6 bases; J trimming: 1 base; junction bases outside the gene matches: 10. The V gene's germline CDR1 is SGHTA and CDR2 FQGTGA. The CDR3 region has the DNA TGTGCCAGCAGGAAGGGCGGAACTAGCGGGTCCTACGAGCAGTACTTC. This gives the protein CASRKGGTSGSYEQYF.

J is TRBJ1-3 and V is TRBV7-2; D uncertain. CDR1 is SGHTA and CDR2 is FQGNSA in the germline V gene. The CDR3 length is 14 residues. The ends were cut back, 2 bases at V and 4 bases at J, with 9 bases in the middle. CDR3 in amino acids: CASSLNSLGNTIYF. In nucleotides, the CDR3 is TGTGCCAGCAGCTTAAACAGTTTGGGAAACACCATATATTTT.

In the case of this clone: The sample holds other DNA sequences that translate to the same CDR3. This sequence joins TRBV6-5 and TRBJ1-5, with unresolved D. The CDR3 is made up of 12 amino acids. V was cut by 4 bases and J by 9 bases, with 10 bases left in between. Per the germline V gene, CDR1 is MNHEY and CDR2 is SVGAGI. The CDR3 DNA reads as TGTGCCAGCAGTTCACCCGGAGGGCCCCAGCATTTT. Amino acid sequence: CASSSPGGPQHF.

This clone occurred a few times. CDR3 coding DNA: TGTGCCAGCATGGAACACACAGATACGCAGTATTTT. Amino acid sequence: CASMEHTDTQYF. V gene TRBV6-6 combines with J gene TRBJ2-3; D not certain. Trimming removed 7 bases from V and 2 bases from J, with 7 bases in between. Germline V gene sequence: CDR1 MNHNY, CDR2 SVGAGI (reference sequence). CDR3 size: 12 residues.

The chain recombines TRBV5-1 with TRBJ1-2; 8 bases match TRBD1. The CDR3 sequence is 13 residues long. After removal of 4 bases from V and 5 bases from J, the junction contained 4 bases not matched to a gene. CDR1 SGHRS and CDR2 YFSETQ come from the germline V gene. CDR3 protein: CASSEGQAYGYTF. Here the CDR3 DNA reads TGCGCCAGCAGCGAGGGACAGGCGTATGGCTACACCTTC.

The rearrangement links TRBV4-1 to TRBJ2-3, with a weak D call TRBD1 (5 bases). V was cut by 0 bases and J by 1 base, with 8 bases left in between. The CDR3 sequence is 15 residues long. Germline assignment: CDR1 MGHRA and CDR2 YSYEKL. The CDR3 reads CASSQDRGRTDTQYF. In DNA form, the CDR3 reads TGCGCCAGCAGCCAAGATAGGGGCCGCACAGATACGCAGTATTTT.

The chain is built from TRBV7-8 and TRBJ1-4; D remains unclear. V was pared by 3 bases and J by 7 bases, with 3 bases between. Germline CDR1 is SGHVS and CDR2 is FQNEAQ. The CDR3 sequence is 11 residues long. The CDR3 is CASSLREKLFF. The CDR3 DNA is TGTGCCAGCAGCTTGCGTGAAAAACTGTTTTTT.

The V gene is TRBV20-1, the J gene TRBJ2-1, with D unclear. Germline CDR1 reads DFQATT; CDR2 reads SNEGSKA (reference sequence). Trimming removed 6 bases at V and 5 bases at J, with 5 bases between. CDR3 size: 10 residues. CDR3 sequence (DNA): TGCAGTGCATACGACAATGAGCAGTTCTTC. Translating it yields CSAYDNEQFF.

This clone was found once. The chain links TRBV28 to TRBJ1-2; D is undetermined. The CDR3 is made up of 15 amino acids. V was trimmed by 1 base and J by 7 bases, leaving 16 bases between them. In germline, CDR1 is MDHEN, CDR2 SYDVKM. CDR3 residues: CASSLLVDSDAGYTF. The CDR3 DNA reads TGTGCCAGCAGTTTATTAGTGGATTCAGATGCTGGCTACACCTTC.

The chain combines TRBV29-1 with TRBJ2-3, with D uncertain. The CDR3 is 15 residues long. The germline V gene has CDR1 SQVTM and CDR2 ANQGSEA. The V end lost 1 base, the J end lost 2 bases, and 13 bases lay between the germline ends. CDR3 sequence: CSVEGMRLDTDTQYF. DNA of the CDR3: TGCAGCGTTGAAGGAATGCGGCTAGACACAGATACGCAGTATTTT.

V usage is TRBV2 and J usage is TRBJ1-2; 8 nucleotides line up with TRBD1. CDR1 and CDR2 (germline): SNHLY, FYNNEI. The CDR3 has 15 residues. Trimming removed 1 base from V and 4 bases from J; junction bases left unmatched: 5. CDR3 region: CASSEVQGAFYGYTF. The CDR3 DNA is TGTGCCAGCAGTGAAGTCCAGGGGGCCTTCTATGGCTACACCTTC.